The 4 T cell receptor beta chains given below trace back to one sample, sequenced in a study of human CD8 memory T cell subsets. Designated as TPEX, the CCR7+ PD-1+ TIGIT+ early memory CD8+ T cells showed dysfunctional, exhausted-like traits. UMI-labeled 5' RACE was used, and it produced the TCR beta libraries. TCRdb reworked the 5' RACE reads into one entry per CDR3 protein, no DNA. This sample carries fewer than 7,500 distinct CDR3 sequences, with 20% to 25% going to the ten biggest clones. Sequences were obtained from CD8+ T cells from PBMCs. The source of these receptors is a human donor in good health.

V is TRBV27 and J is TRBJ2-2; TCRdb lists TRBD1, though no DNA is available to test this call. The germline CDR1 and CDR2 sequences are MNHEY and SMNVEV (reference sequence). CDR3 length: 16 amino acids. The CDR3 here is CASSSVGTGLTGELFF.

The rearrangement uses TRBV7-9 and TRBJ1-2. Germline CDR1 reads SEHNR; CDR2 reads FQNEAQ (reference sequence). The CDR3 sequence is 16 residues long. CDR3 sequence: CASSLATEWQANGYTF.

The chain links TRBV7-9 to TRBJ1-5; TCRdb names TRBD1, which stays unverified in the absence of DNA. Germline CDR1 SEHNR, CDR2 FQNEAQ (reference sequence). This CDR3 has 15 amino acids. CDR3 residues: CASSPTVAGNQPQHF.

This chain joins TRBV28 and TRBJ2-7. This CDR3 is built from 13 residues. The germline gives CDR1 MDHEN, CDR2 SYDVKM. The CDR3 loop reads CASSPQEGNEQYF.